The clone carrying this TCR beta chain was seen just once. V was trimmed by 1 base and J by 3 bases, leaving 13 bases between them. The CDR3 consists of 16 residues. The germline V gene has CDR1 SGHAT and CDR2 FQNNGV. The entry originates in a study of cytomegalovirus exposure and HLA in healthy donors. The data were produced by immunoSEQ multiplex PCR, yet TCRdb's version contains in-frame clones alone and is incomplete. Here the sample spans roughly 98,000 clones, more than 75% being singletons. The J gene is TRBJ1-3, the V gene TRBV11-2; D may be TRBD1 (6 bases). Sequenced material: PBMCs. This TCR was sampled from a man between 18 and 35 years old in good health and CMV-seropositive. This chain's CDR3 is CASSLAGGTSGNTIYF. The DNA of the CDR3 is TGTGCCAGCAGCTTAGCGGGGGGGACAAGTGGAAACACCATATATTTT.